This T cell receptor (beta chain) was documented in a study of blood T cell repertoires in COVID-19. Study context: Nucleic acid was either cDNA or gDNA, and it came from T cells, B-cell-depleted T cells, or PBMCs.

Trimming cost V 1 base and J 7 bases; bases outside gene matches: 8. The CDR3 is 15 amino acids. Germline V gene sequence: CDR1 LGHDT, CDR2 YNNKEL (reference sequence). The Seattle site enrolled patients during active infection and followed them longitudinally. As originally analysed: Amplification of reference gene primers was used by the study to estimate nucleated cell counts. Produced via immunoSEQ multiplex PCR; TCRdb's table is partial and in-frame only. Clonal size and the V and J genes are those of that table, whereas D and trimming came from the DNA. The sample consists of 210,000 or so clones, 83% of them appearing once.

The V and J genes are TRBV3-1 (or the pseudogene TRBV3-2) and TRBJ1-2; 8 bases are a match to TRBD1. The source is a woman aged 30 to 39 with COVID-19, enrolled during active disease. The sequenced sample was peripheral blood. The CDR3 sequence: CASSQGRGTGTGYTF. The CDR3 DNA sequence: TGTGCCAGCAGCCAAGGTAGAGGGACAGGCACTGGCTACACCTTC.